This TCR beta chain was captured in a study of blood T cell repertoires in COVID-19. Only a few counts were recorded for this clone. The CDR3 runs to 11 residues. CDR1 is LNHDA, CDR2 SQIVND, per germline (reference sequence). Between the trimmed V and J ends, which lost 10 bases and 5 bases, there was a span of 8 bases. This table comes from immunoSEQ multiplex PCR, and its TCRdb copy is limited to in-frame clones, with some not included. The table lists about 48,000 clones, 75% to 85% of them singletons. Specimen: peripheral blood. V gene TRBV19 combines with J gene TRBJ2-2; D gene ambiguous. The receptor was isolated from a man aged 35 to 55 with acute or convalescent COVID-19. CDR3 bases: TGTGCCACCCGGTGGACCGGGGAGCTGTTTTTT. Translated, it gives CATRWTGELFF.